This entry lists 27 T cell receptor beta chains sequenced from one sample in a study of blood T cell repertoires in COVID-19. The table came from immunoSEQ multiplex PCR; TCRdb's copy has only in-frame clones and leaves some out. The sample lists roughly 65,000 clones, more than 75% seen once, with over 45% in the top ten. Material: peripheral blood. These receptors came from a human donor in a cohort sampled during active COVID-19.

The genes are TRBV19 and TRBJ2-1; TRBD2 aligns across 9 bases. Germline-derived CDR1 and CDR2 are LNHDA and SQIVND (reference sequence). The CDR3 contains 15 residues. The junction had 13 bases not matched to a gene; V was cut back by 8 bases and J by 8 bases. For the CDR3, the DNA is TGTGCCAGTGCTCTTAGCGGGGGCCTTGGCGATGAGCAGTTCTTC. Translated: CASALSGGLGDEQFF.

The V and J genes are TRBV28 and TRBJ1-5; D remains ambiguous. The CDR3 covers 15 residues. V was pared by 6 bases and J by 0 bases, with 12 bases between. In germline, CDR1 is MDHEN, CDR2 SYDVKM. The CDR3, as DNA: TGTGCCAGCAGCCCGTGGGCCCCTAGCAATCAGCCCCAGCATTTT. Translation gives CASSPWAPSNQPQHF. The entire variable domain, with the rest obtained from reference TRBV28 and TRBJ1-5, is as follows: DVKVTQSSRYLVKRTGEKVFLECVQDMDHENMFWYRQDPGLGLRLIYFSYDVKMKEKGDIPEGYSVSREKKERFSLILESASTNQTSMYLCASSPWAPSNQPQHFGDGTRLSIL.

This clone was observed a single time. The rearrangement joins TRBV20-1 to TRBJ2-2; 11 bases are a match to TRBD2. From germline, CDR1 is DFQATT and CDR2 SNEGSKA (reference sequence). This CDR3 spans 14 amino acids. Germline trimming cut 3 bases from V and 6 bases from J; bases unmatched to any gene: 3. CDR3 loop: CSASVSGRAGELFF. The CDR3, as DNA: TGCAGTGCTAGTGTTAGCGGGAGGGCCGGGGAGCTGTTTTTT.

This chain connects TRBV5-1 to TRBJ2-7, with D maybe TRBD1 (5 bases). This CDR3 comprises 14 residues. The V end lost 4 bases, the J end lost 1 base, and 12 bases lay between the germline ends. Germline V gene data show CDR1 as SGHRS and CDR2 as YFSETQ. CDR3 nucleotide sequence: TGCGCCAGCAGCGGCGACCGACAGTCCTACGAGCAGTACTTC. Protein sequence: CASSGDRQSYEQYF. The full variable domain, in which reference TRBV5-1 and TRBJ2-7 provide the parts outside the CDR3, is KAGVTQTPRYLIKTRGQQVTLSCSPISGHRSVSWYQQTPGQGLQFLFEYFSETQRNKGNFPGRFSGRQFSNSRSEMNVSTLELGDSALYLCASSGDRQSYEQYFGPGTRLTVT.

V and J are TRBV24-1 and TRBJ2-1; the match to TRBD1 covers 7 bases. Germline CDR1 KGHDR, CDR2 SFDVKD. The trim removed 4 bases at V and 3 bases at J, leaving 5 bases unmatched. The CDR3 sequence is 15 residues long. CDR3 nucleotide sequence: TGTGCCACCAGTGACCGGGACAGAAACTACAATGAGCAGTTCTTC. It specifies CATSDRDRNYNEQFF.

This clone was recorded only once. The chain carries TRBV5-1 and TRBJ2-3; D may be TRBD1 (5 bases). From germline, CDR1 is SGHRS and CDR2 YFSETQ. The CDR3 sequence is 15 residues long. Trimming cost V 4 bases and J 1 base, with 13 bases left between them. CDR3 in DNA: TGCGCCAGCAGCCCAACCGGACAAGGCACAGATACGCAGTATTTT. This translates into CASSPTGQGTDTQYF.

This clone was counted between two and nine times. The chain has TRBV2 and TRBJ2-2, with 8 bases identical to TRBD1. Germline CDR1 SNHLY, CDR2 FYNNEI. The CDR3 sequence is 14 residues long. Trimming at V came to 4 bases and at J to 7 bases, leaving 5 bases not matched to a gene. CDR3 in DNA: TGTGCCAGCAGTGTAGGACAGGGCTACGGGGAGCTGTTTTTT. Translated, it gives CASSVGQGYGELFF.

This clone was seen many times. The chain employs TRBV28 and TRBJ1-4; TRBD1 is a possible D gene (6 bases). V dropped 8 bases and J dropped 8 bases, with 15 bases sitting between them. Germline V lookup: CDR1 MDHEN, CDR2 SYDVKM. The CDR3 covers 13 residues. CDR3 loop: CASQGQRLEKLFF. DNA for the CDR3: TGTGCCAGCCAGGGGCAGAGGTTGGAAAAACTGTTTTTT.

This sequence joins TRBV10-2 and TRBJ1-2; no reliable D call. This CDR3 is built from 12 residues. The germline gives CDR1 WSHSY, CDR2 SAAADI. Trimming left V 2 bases short and J 7 bases short, with 8 bases between. The CDR3, as DNA: TGCGCCAGCAGTGAGAGACTTATTGGCTACACCTTC. Amino acids: CASSERLIGYTF.

This clone showed up just a few times. The chain carries TRBV5-4 and TRBJ1-2; TRBD1 matches 9 bases. V trimming: 4 bases; J trimming: 1 base; junction bases outside the gene matches: 5. The CDR3 extends over 15 amino acids. Germline V gene lookup returns CDR1 SGHNT and CDR2 YYREEE (reference sequence). The CDR3 region has the DNA TGTGCCAGCAGCCGCGGACAGGGGATTAACTATGGCTACACCTTC. Amino acid sequence: CASSRGQGINYGYTF.

This rearrangement joins TRBV6-1 to TRBJ2-5; no clear D. Germline CDR1 and CDR2: MNHNS and SASEGT. Trimming removed 2 bases from V and 2 bases from J, with 9 bases in between. The CDR3 consists of 14 residues. The CDR3 DNA is TGTGCCAGCAGTGAAAATAGTCTTCAAGAGACCCAGTACTTC. Protein: CASSENSLQETQYF.

The chain couples TRBV29-1 to TRBJ2-7, with 7 bases that match TRBD1. V was clipped by 3 bases and J by 3 bases; unmatched bases: 8. The germline V gene encodes CDR1 SQVTM and CDR2 ANQGSEA. This CDR3 is built from 14 residues. In nucleotides, the CDR3 is TGCAGCGTTGAGGCGCCCGGACAGGTCTACGAGCAGTACTTC. Translated, it gives CSVEAPGQVYEQYF.

The chain joins TRBV6-5 to TRBJ2-5; 7 nucleotides align to TRBD1. Germline CDR1 reads MNHEY; CDR2 reads SVGAGI. Germline trimming cut 2 bases from V and 5 bases from J; bases unmatched to any gene: 2. The CDR3 is 13 residues long. Written as DNA, the CDR3 is TGTGCCAGCAGTTACAGGGGGCAGGAGACCCAGTACTTC. Protein product: CASSYRGQETQYF.

The V call is TRBV6-5, the J call TRBJ2-3; 8 nucleotides agree with TRBD2. The junction had 5 bases not matched to a gene; V was cut back by 7 bases and J by 2 bases. The CDR3 consists of 14 residues. CDR1 MNHEY and CDR2 SVGAGI come from the germline V gene. The CDR3: CASTRRGVTDTQYF. The DNA of the CDR3 is TGTGCCAGCACTCGGCGGGGGGTCACAGATACGCAGTATTTT.

V usage is TRBV5-1 and J usage is TRBJ1-1; 7 nucleotides line up with TRBD1. Germline V CDR1 and CDR2: SGHRS, YFSETQ. This CDR3 has 16 amino acids. V was pared by 0 bases and J by 1 base, with 6 bases of the junction left unmatched. The CDR3 reads CASSLGGGNGNTEAFF. CDR3 nucleotides: TGCGCCAGCAGCTTGGGAGGGGGCAACGGGAACACTGAAGCTTTCTTT.

The chain recombines TRBV6-5 with TRBJ1-5; TRBD1 matches 10 bases. The CDR3 spans 13 residues. Germline lookup yields CDR1 MNHEY and CDR2 SVGAGI. The V segment lost 10 bases and the J segment 6 bases; nucleotides outside the gene matches: 6. Here the CDR3 reads CAMGQGMGQPQHF. In nucleotides, the CDR3 is TGTGCCATGGGACAGGGGATGGGTCAGCCCCAGCATTTT.

The CDR3 loop reads CASSFSLQALSYEQYF. The DNA of the CDR3 is TGTGCCAGCAGTTTCTCCCTTCAGGCCCTCTCCTACGAGCAGTACTTC. The chain couples TRBV28 to TRBJ2-7, with D hard to call. V lost 3 bases, J lost 0 bases, and 15 bases lay in between. The CDR3 has 16 residues. From germline, CDR1 is MDHEN and CDR2 SYDVKM.

Here the CDR3 reads CASTRRQELTNEKLFF. In DNA form, the CDR3 reads TGTGCCAGTACTAGACGACAGGAACTGACTAATGAAAAACTGTTTTTT. The J gene is TRBJ1-4, the V gene TRBV19; D is possibly TRBD1 (6 bases). Trimming pared 7 bases from V and 2 bases from J, leaving 17 bases between. The CDR3 contains 16 residues. CDR1 and CDR2 (germline): LNHDA, SQIVND (reference sequence).

The chain employs TRBV6-5 and TRBJ2-1; the match to TRBD2 covers 11 bases. Trimming removed 5 bases from V and 9 bases from J; junction bases left unmatched: 9. This CDR3 contains 15 residues. CDR1 and CDR2 (germline): MNHEY, SVGAGI. The CDR3 spells CASSRSGGGGGEQFF. The CDR3 nucleotides are TGTGCCAGCAGTCGTAGCGGGGGGGGAGGAGGTGAGCAGTTCTTC.

This chain links TRBV19 with TRBJ1-1; D perhaps matches TRBD1 (6 bases). The germline V gene has CDR1 LNHDA and CDR2 SQIVND (reference sequence). The CDR3 length is 13 residues. The germline V and J ends were trimmed by 8 bases and 1 base, with 11 bases remaining between them. This chain's CDR3 is CASEDRSNTEAFF. Here the CDR3 DNA reads TGTGCCAGTGAGGACAGATCGAACACTGAAGCTTTCTTT.

The gene calls are TRBV6-5 and TRBJ1-6; D perhaps matches TRBD1 (6 bases). Looked up from germline, CDR1 is MNHEY and CDR2 is SVGAGI. Trimming shortened V by 10 bases and J by 0 bases, and 10 bases separated the two germline ends. The CDR3 runs 14 residues. CDR3 residues: CATKGGSYNSPLHF. The CDR3 DNA sequence: TGTGCCACCAAAGGGGGCTCCTATAATTCACCCCTCCACTTT.

This clone was detected only a few times. The chain couples TRBV7-9 to TRBJ1-6; no reliable D call. Trimming pared 5 bases from V and 8 bases from J, leaving 13 bases between. CDR1 is SEHNR, CDR2 FQNEAQ, per germline (reference sequence). CDR3 length: 14 amino acids. The CDR3 loop reads CASSLGSGHSPLHF. For the CDR3, the DNA is TGTGCCAGCAGCCTAGGGTCGGGTCATTCACCCCTCCACTTT.

V is TRBV5-8 and J is TRBJ2-3; D remains unclear. CDR1 and CDR2 (germline): SGHTS, YDEGEE. This CDR3 is built from 15 residues. Trimming shortened V by 5 bases and J by 0 bases, and 13 bases separated the two germline ends. CDR3 coding DNA: TGTGCCAGCAGTTTTTTCCTTCCTAGCACAGATACGCAGTATTTT. Protein sequence: CASSFFLPSTDTQYF. The full variable domain, its missing parts supplied by reference TRBV5-8 and TRBJ2-3, is EAGVTQSPTHLIKTRGQQATLRCSPISGHTSVYWYQQALGLGLQFLLWYDEGEERNRGNFPPRFSGRQFPNYSSELNVNALELEDSALYLCASSFFLPSTDTQYFGPGTRLTVL.

The rearrangement joins TRBV5-1 to TRBJ1-1; unclear D gene. Germline CDR1 and CDR2: SGHRS and YFSETQ. Trimming took off 2 bases at V and 2 bases at J, with 19 bases between the two ends. CDR3 length: 17 amino acids. CDR3 residues: CASSLSFGRTDNTEAFF. CDR3 nucleotide sequence: TGCGCCAGCAGCTTAAGTTTCGGGAGGACGGACAACACTGAAGCTTTCTTT.

The chain links TRBV14 to TRBJ2-2; 10 nucleotides align to TRBD2. The CDR3 has 20 residues. V lost 0 bases, J lost 1 base, and 11 bases stayed unmatched. The germline gives CDR1 SGHDN, CDR2 FVKESK. For the CDR3, the DNA is TGTGCCAGCAGCCAAGATCCCCGGACTAGCGGCTACCGGAACACCGGGGAGCTGTTTTTT. Translation gives CASSQDPRTSGYRNTGELFF. The whole variable domain, remainder taken from reference TRBV14 and TRBJ2-2, is EAGVTQFPSHSVIEKGQTVTLRCDPISGHDNLYWYRRVMGKEIKFLLHFVKESKQDESGMPNNRFLAERTGGTYSTLKVQPAELEDSGVYFCASSQDPRTSGYRNTGELFFGEGSRLTVL.

This clone was detected only once. The chain has TRBV18 and TRBJ1-1; D perhaps matches TRBD1 (6 bases). The V end lost 2 bases, the J end lost 4 bases, and 14 bases lay between the germline ends. In germline, CDR1 is KGHSH, CDR2 LQKENI. The CDR3 runs to 15 residues. This CDR3 is CASSPDLEGGTEAFF. Here the CDR3 DNA reads TGTGCCAGCTCACCAGATCTGGAAGGGGGCACTGAAGCTTTCTTT.

The gene calls are TRBV6-1 and TRBJ1-6; unclear D gene. The CDR3 length is 15 residues. V gave up 3 bases and J gave up 8 bases, with 14 bases separating them. The germline CDR1 and CDR2 sequences are MNHNS and SASEGT. CDR3: CASSEAGRSHSPLHF. Here the CDR3 DNA reads TGTGCCAGCAGTGAGGCGGGCCGGAGCCATTCACCCCTCCACTTT.